This TCR beta chain is from a study of blood T cells in healthy people across ages. Notes on this clonotype: Antigen unknown.

Between the trimmed V and J ends, which lost 6 bases and 1 base, there was a span of 22 bases. CDR3 size: 17 residues. Germline values: CDR1 SGHTA, CDR2 FQGNSA. Study outcomes and limitations: Expanded clonotype changes were possibly confounded by unknown donor CMV status. There were more naive CD4+ cells and higher diversity in long-lived donors than in aged donors.

A J-beta primer mix and a sample-barcoded 5' primer were used in a second PCR of roughly 6 to 12 cycles. At least 2.5 million CDR3-containing paired-end reads were obtained per sample. One entry per CDR3 protein, called by TCRdb with MiXCR from the 5' RACE reads. The sample lists 1,300,000 or so distinct CDR3 sequences, roughly 59% occurring once. The V and J genes are TRBV7-2 and TRBJ2-7; D uncertain. The sequence came from a young man in good health. The source material was blood. CDR3 sequence (DNA): TGTGCCAGCAGTCCTACCCTACTCCGGATTAATTCCTACGAGCAGTACTTC. This sequence encodes CASSPTLLRINSYEQYF.